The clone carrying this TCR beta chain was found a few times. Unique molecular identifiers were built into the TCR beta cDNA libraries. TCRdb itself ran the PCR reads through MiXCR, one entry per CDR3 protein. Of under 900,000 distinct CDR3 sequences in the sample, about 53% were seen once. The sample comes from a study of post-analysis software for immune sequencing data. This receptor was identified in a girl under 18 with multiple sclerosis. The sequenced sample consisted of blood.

DNA for the CDR3: TGCAGTGCTACTCACCGGGAGACCCAGTACTTC. It encodes CSATHRETQYF. The chain couples TRBV20-1 to TRBJ2-5, with D unclear. CDR1 is DFQATT and CDR2 is SNEGSKA in the germline V gene (reference sequence). Trimming removed 4 bases from V and 5 bases from J, with 8 bases in between. The CDR3 loop spans 11 amino acids.